This note documents a single T cell receptor (beta chain) sequence. The PCR contained 60 Vbeta and 13 Jbeta primers. Produced via immunoSEQ multiplex PCR; TCRdb's table is partial and in-frame only. The sample comprises approximately 100,000 clones, roughly three quarters of which are singletons, and over 3.5% rests with the top ten. Germline V CDR1 and CDR2: SGHVS, FQNEAQ. The CDR3 is 15 residues long. Trimming stripped 2 bases from V and 2 bases from J, with 11 bases between. These data belong to a study of cytomegalovirus exposure and HLA in healthy donors. The overall study: A preliminary data release comprised 70 million to 95 million unique TCRs obtained from HLA-typed donors.

Each donor's status was that of a healthy bone marrow donor. Source material: PBMCs. The sequence derives from a woman in her forties or fifties in good health and CMV-seropositive. The rearrangement uses TRBV7-8 and TRBJ2-3; a possible D gene is TRBD1 (6 bases). CDR3 region: CASSLRGQPTDTQYF. The CDR3 DNA reads as TGTGCCAGCAGCTTAAGAGGACAGCCCACAGATACGCAGTATTTT.